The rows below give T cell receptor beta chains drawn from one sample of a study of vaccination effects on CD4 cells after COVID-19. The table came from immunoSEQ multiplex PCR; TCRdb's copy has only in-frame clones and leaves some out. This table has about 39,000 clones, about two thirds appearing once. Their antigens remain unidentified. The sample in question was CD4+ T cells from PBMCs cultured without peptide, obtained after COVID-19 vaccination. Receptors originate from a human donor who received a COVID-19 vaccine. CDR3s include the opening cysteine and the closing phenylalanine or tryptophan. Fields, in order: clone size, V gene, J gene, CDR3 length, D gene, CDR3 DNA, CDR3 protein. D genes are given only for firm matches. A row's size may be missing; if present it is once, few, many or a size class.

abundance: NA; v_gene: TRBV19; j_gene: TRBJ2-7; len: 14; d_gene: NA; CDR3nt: TGTGCCAGTTCAGACTCGGCGGAGACCTACGAGCAGTACTTC; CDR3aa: CASSDSAETYEQYF
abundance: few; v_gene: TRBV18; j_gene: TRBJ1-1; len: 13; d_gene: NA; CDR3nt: TGTGCCAGCTCACCAAAGAGGGAGACTGAAGCTTTCTTT; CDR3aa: CASSPKRETEAFF
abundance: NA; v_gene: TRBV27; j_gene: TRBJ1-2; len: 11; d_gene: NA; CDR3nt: TGTGCCAGCGGGTTCTCCGTTGGCTACACCTTC; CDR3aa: CASGFSVGYTF
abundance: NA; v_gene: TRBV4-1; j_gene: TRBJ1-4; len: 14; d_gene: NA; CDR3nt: TGCGCCAGCAGCCCCATAGGGACTAATGAAAAACTGTTTTTT; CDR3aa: CASSPIGTNEKLFF
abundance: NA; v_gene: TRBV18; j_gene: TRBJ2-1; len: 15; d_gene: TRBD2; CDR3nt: TGTGCCAGCTCGCCTCAGGGACTAGCGGGCAATGAGCAGTTCTTC; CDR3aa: CASSPQGLAGNEQFF
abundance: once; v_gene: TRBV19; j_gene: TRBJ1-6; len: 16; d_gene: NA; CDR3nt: TGTGCCAGTAGTGTACAGGAGAGCTCCTATAATTCACCCCTCCACTTT; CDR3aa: CASSVQESSYNSPLHF
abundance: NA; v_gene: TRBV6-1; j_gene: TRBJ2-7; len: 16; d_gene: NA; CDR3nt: TGTGCCAGCAGTGAAGCTACCCGGACCGGGGACTACGAGCAGTACTTC; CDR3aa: CASSEATRTGDYEQYF
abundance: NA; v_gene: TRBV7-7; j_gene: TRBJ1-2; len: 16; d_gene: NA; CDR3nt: TGTGCCAGCAGCTTAGCGGCTCCAGGGAGGCGGTATGGCTACACCTTC; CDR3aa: CASSLAAPGRRYGYTF
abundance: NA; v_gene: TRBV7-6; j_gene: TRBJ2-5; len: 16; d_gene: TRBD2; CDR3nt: TGTGCCAGCAGCTTAGTGTCGCGGGGGGCGGGAGAGACCCAGTACTTC; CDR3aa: CASSLVSRGAGETQYF
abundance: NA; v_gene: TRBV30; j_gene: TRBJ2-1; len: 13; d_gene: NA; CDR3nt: TGTGCCTGGAGAAGGACAGCATACAATGAGCAGTTCTTC; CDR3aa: CAWRRTAYNEQFF
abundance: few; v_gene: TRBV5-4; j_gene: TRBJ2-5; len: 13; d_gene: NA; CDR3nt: TGTGCCAGCAGCTTGGATAGCAGAGAGACCCAGTACTTC; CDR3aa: CASSLDSRETQYF
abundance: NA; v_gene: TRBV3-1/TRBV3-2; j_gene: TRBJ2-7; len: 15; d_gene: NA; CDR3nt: TGTGCCAGCAGCCAAGAAAACAGCGTGGATGCCGAGCAGTACTTC; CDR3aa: CASSQENSVDAEQYF
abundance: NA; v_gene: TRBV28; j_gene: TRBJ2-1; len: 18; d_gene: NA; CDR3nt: TGTGCCAGCAGCCCCGGTTCCTACACAGGTCGACCGTTTGATGAGCAGTTCTTC; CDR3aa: CASSPGSYTGRPFDEQFF
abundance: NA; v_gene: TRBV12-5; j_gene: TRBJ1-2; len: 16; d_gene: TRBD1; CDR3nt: TGTGCTAGTGGTTTGTCGCTGGACAGGGGGCACTATGGCTACACCTTC; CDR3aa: CASGLSLDRGHYGYTF
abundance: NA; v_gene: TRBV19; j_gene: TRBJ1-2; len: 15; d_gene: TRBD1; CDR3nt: TGTGCCAGTAGACAAACCGGGACAGGCATATATGGCTACACCTTC; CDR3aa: CASRQTGTGIYGYTF
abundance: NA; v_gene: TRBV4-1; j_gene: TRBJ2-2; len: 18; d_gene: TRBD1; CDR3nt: TGCGCCAGCAGCCAAGTGGGACAGGGGGATTGGCAAACCGGGGAGCTGTTTTTT; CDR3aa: CASSQVGQGDWQTGELFF
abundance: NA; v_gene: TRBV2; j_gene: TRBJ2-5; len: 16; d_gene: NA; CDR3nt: TGTGCCAGCAGCGAAAACCGGGACGGACACAAAGAGACCCAGTACTTC; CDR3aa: CASSENRDGHKETQYF
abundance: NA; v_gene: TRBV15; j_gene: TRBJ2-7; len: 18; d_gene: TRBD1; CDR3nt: TGTGCCACCAGCAGCGCTAACAGGGGGTCATTCCCCTCCTACGAGCAGTACTTC; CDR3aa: CATSSANRGSFPSYEQYF
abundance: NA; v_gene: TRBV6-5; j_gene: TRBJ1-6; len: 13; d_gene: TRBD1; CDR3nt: TGTGCCAGCAGTTACCGGGACAGATCACCCCTCCACTTT; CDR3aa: CASSYRDRSPLHF
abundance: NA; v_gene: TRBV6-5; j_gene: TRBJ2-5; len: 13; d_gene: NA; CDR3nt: TGTGCCAGCAGTTACTCCACTGGGGGGACCCAGTACTTC; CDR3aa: CASSYSTGGTQYF
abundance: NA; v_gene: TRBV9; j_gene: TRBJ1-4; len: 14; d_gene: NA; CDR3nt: TGTGCCAGCAGCGTAGGACAGATTAATGAAAAACTGTTTTTT; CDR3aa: CASSVGQINEKLFF
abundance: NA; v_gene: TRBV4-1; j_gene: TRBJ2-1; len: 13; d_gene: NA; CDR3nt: TGCGCCAGCAGCCAAGACTCTTCGCGAGAGCAGTTCTTC; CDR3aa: CASSQDSSREQFF
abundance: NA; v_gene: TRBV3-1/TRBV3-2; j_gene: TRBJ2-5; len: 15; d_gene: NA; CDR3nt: TGTGCCAGCAGCCAGACCACAGGGTTCCAAGAGACCCAGTACTTC; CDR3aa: CASSQTTGFQETQYF
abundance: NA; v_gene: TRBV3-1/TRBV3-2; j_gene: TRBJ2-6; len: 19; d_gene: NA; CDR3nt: TGTGCCAGCAGCCAAGATGCCCCAGGGGAGTTCGGTGGGGCCAACGTCCTGACTTTC; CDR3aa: CASSQDAPGEFGGANVLTF
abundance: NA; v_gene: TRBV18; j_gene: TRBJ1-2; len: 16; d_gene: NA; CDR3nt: TGTGCCAGCTCACCAGAGGCGCGGGGGTTGGTGCGCGGCTACACCTTC; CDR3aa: CASSPEARGLVRGYTF
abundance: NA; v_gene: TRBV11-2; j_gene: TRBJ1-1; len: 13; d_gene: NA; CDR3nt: TGTGCCAGCGGTTTCGACAGCGACACTGAAGCTTTCTTT; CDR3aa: CASGFDSDTEAFF
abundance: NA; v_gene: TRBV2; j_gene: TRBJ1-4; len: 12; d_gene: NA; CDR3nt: TGTGCCAGCAAGGAGGGGGGGGAAAAACTGTTTTTT; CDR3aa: CASKEGGEKLFF
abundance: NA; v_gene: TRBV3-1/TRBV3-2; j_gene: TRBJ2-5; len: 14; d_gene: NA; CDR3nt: TGTGCCAGCAGACAAGGAATAGGGCAACCCGCCCAGTACTTC; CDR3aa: CASRQGIGQPAQYF
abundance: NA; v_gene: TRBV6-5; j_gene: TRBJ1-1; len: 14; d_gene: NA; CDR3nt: TGTGCCAGCAGGAACAGGGACGGGAACACTGAAGCTTTCTTT; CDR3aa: CASRNRDGNTEAFF
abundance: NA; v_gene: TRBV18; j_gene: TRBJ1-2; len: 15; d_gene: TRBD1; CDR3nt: TGTGCCAGCTCACCAACAGGGGAAGGGAGCTATGGCTACACCTTC; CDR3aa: CASSPTGEGSYGYTF
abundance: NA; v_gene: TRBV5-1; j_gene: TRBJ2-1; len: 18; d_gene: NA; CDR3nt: TGCGCCAGCAGCCCCAGAATTGACCCTGGAGCTTCCTACAATGAGCAGTTCTTC; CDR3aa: CASSPRIDPGASYNEQFF
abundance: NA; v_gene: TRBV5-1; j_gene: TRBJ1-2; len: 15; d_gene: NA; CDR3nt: TGCGCCAGCAGCTTGACCGGGACGGCTAACTATGGCTACACCTTC; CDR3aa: CASSLTGTANYGYTF
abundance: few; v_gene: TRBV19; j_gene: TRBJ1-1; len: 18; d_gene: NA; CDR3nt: TGTGCCAGTAGTCGGCGGGAACCAACTTTAGGGGAAACCACTGAAGCTTTCTTT; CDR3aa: CASSRREPTLGETTEAFF
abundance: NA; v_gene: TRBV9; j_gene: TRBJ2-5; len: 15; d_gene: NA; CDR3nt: TGTGCCAGCAGCGTAGGGGCGGGATCTGGGGAGACCCAGTACTTC; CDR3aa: CASSVGAGSGETQYF
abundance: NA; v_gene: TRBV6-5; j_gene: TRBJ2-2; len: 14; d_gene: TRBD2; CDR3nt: TGTGCCAACGGACTAGCAGATACCACCGGGGAGCTGTTTTTT; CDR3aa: CANGLADTTGELFF
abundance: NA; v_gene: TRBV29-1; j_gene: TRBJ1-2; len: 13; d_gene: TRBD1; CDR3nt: TGCAGCGTTGAGTACAGGGGAATCTATGGCTACACCTTC; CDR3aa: CSVEYRGIYGYTF
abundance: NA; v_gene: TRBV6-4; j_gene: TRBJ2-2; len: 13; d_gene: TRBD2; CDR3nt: TGTGCCAGCAGAGCTGGGGGGGCCGGGGAGCTGTTTTTT; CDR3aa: CASRAGGAGELFF
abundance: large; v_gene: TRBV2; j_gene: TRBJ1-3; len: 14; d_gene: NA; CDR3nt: TGTGCCAGCACCAGTGGGGGGCCTGGAAACACCATATATTTT; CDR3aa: CASTSGGPGNTIYF
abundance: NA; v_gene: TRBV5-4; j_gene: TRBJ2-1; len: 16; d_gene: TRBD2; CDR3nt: TGTGCCAGCAGCTTGGCTTCTAGCGGGATACTCCTTGAGCAGTTCTTC; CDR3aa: CASSLASSGILLEQFF
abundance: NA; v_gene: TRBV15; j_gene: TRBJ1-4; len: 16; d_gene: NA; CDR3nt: TGTGCCACCAGCAGAGATCGGTTGGGGATGCGTGAAAAACTGTTTTTT; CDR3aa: CATSRDRLGMREKLFF
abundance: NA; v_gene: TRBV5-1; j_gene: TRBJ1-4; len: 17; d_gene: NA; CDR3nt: TGCGCCAGCAGCTTGCTCGGGACAAAAGCAACTAATGAAAAACTGTTTTTT; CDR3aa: CASSLLGTKATNEKLFF
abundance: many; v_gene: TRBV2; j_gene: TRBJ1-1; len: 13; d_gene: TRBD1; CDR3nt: TGTGCCAGCACGCAGGGGGAGGGGACTGAAGCTTTCTTT; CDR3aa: CASTQGEGTEAFF
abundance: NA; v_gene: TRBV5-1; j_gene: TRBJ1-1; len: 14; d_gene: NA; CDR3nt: TGCGCCAGCACCCGCGGCACCCCGGGGACTGAAGCTTTCTTT; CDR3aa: CASTRGTPGTEAFF
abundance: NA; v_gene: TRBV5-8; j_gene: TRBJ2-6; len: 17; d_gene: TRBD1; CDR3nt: TGTGCCAGCAGCCCCGGGACAGACCGTTCTGGGGCCAACGTCCTGACTTTC; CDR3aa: CASSPGTDRSGANVLTF
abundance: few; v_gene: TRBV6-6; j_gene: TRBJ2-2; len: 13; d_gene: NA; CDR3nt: TGTGCCATCCAGGGGACGAACACCGGGGAGCTGTTTTTT; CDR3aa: CAIQGTNTGELFF
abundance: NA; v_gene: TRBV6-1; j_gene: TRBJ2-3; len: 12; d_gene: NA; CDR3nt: TGTGCCAGCAGTGAAGCCCGGGGTACGCAGTATTTT; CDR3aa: CASSEARGTQYF
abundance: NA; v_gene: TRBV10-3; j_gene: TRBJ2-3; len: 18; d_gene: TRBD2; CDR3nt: TGTGCCATCAGTGAGTCATACCCGACTAGCGGGGGCACAGATACGCAGTATTTT; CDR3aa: CAISESYPTSGGTDTQYF
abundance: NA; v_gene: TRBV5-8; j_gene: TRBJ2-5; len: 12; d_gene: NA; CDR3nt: TGTGCCAGCAGCTTGTGGGGGGAGACCCAGTACTTC; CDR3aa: CASSLWGETQYF
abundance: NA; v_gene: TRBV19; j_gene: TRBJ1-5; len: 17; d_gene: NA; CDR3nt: TGTGCCAGTAGTATTCAGCACGGGGACCTTAGCAATCAGCCCCAGCATTTT; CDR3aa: CASSIQHGDLSNQPQHF
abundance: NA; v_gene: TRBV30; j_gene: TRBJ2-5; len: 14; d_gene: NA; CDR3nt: TGTGCCTGGAGTGTACAGCCAGGGGAAGAGACCCAGTACTTC; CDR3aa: CAWSVQPGEETQYF